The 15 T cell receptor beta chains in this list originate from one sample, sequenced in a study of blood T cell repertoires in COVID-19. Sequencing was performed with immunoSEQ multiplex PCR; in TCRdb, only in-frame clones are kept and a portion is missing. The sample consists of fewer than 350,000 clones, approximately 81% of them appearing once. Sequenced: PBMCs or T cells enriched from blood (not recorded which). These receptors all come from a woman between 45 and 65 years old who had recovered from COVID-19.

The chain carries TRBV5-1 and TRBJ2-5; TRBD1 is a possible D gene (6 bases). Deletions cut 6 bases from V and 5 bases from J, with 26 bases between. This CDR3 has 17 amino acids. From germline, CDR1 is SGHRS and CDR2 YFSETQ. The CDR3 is CASNDPGQQTSSETQYF. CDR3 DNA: TGCGCCAGCAATGACCCGGGACAACAAACGTCAAGCGAGACCCAGTACTTC.

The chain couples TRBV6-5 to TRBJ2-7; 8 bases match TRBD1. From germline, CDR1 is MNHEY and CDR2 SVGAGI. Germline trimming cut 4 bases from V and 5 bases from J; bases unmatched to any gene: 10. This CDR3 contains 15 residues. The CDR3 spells CASSLPRQGFDEQYF. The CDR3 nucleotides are TGTGCCAGCAGTTTGCCTCGACAGGGGTTCGACGAGCAGTACTTC.

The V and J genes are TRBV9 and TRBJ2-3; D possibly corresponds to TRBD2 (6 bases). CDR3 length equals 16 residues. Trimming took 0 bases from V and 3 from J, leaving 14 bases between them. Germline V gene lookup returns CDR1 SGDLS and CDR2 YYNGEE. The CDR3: CASSVGTGVWTDTQYF. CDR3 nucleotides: TGTGCCAGCAGCGTAGGAACGGGGGTTTGGACAGATACGCAGTATTTT.

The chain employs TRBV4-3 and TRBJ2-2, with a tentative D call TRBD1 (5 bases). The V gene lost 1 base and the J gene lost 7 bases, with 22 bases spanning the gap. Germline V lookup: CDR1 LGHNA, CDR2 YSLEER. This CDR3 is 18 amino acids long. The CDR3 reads CASSQVVRANRQGGELFF. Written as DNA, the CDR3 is TGCGCCAGCAGCCAAGTCGTCCGGGCGAACCGTCAGGGCGGGGAGCTGTTTTTT.

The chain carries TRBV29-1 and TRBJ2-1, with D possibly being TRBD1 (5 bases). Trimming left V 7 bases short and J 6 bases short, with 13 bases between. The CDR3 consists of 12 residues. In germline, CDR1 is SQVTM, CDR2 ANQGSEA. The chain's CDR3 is CSAGHLTNEQFF. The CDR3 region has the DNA TGCAGCGCAGGACATCTAACCAATGAGCAGTTCTTC.

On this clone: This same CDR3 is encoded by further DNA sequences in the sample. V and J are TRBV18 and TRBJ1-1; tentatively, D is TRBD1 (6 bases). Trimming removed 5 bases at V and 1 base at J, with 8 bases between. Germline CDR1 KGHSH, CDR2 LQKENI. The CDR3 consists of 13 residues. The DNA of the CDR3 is TGTGCCAGCTCAAGACAGGAGAACACTGAAGCTTTCTTT. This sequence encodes CASSRQENTEAFF.

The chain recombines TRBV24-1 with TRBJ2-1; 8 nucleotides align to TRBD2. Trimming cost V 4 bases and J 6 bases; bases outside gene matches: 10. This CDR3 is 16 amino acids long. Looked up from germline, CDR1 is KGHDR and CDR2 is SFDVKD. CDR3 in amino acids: CATSDKSGSGVNEQFF. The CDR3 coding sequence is TGTGCCACCAGTGACAAGAGCGGGAGTGGGGTCAATGAGCAGTTCTTC.

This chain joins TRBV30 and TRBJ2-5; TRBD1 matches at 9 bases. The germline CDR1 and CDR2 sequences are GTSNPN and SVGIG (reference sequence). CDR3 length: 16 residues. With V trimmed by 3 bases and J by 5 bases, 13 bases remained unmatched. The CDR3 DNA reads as TGTGCCTGGAGCGCCCTACAGGGGGCGTTCGGGGAGACCCAGTACTTC. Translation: CAWSALQGAFGETQYF.

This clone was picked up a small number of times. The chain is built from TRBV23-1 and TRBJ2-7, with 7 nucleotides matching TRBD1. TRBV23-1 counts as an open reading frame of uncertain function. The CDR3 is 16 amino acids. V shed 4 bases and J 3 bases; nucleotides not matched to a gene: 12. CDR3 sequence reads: CASSPLRRTGIYEQYF. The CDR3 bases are TGCGCCAGCAGTCCCCTTCGACGGACAGGAATCTACGAGCAGTACTTC.

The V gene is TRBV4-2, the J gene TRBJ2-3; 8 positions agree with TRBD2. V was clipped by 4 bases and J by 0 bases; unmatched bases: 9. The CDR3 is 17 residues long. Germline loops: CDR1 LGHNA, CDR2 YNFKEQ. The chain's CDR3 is CASSPRTSLTSTDTQYF. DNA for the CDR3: TGTGCCAGCAGCCCCCGGACTAGCTTGACTAGCACAGATACGCAGTATTTT.

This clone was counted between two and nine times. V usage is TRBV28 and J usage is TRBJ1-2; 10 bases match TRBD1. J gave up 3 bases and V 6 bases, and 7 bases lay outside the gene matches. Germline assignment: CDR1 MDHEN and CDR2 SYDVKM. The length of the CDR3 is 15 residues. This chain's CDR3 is CASSSPGTGDYGYTF. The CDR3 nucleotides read TGTGCCAGCAGCTCGCCCGGGACAGGGGACTATGGCTACACCTTC.

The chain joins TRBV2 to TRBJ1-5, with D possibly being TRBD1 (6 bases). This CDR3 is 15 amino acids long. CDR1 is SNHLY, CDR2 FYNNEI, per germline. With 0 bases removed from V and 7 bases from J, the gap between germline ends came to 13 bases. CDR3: CASSEAGQGRQPQHF. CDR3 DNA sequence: TGTGCCAGCAGTGAAGCCGGCCAGGGGCGGCAGCCCCAGCATTTT.

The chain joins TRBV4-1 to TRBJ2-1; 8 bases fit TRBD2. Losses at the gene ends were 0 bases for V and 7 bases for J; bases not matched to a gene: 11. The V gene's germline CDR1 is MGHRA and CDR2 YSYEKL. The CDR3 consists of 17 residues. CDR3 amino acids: CASSQDMTGRAGNEQFF. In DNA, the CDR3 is TGCGCCAGCAGCCAAGACATGACCGGGAGGGCCGGGAATGAGCAGTTCTTC.

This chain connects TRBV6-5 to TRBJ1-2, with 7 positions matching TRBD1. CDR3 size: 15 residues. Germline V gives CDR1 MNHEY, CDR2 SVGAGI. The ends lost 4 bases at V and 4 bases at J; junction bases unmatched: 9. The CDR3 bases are TGTGCCAGCAGTTCGACAGGGACGAGTGGCTATGGCTACACCTTC. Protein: CASSSTGTSGYGYTF.

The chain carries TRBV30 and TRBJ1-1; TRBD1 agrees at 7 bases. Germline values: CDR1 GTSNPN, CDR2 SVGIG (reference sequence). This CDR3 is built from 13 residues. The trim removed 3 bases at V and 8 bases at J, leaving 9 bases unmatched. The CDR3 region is CAWSWTGSGEAFF. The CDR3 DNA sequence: TGTGCCTGGAGCTGGACAGGTTCAGGCGAAGCTTTCTTT.